A single sample gave rise to the 31 T cell receptor beta chains below, sequenced in a study of shared clonotypes between healthy human individuals. Using immunoSEQ multiplex PCR, the repertoire was profiled, and TCRdb retains in-frame clones only, with some absent. The table records a few million clones, about 94% of them present only once. Sequencing input: naive CD4+ T cells sorted from blood. Stated subset: CD45RA+ positively selected. These receptors all come from a man between 18 and 29 years old in good health.

V and J are TRBV6-5 and TRBJ1-2; the D is unclear. Deletions cut 2 bases from V and 7 bases from J, with 11 bases between. Germline CDR1 is MNHEY and CDR2 is SVGAGI. The CDR3 length is 13 residues. The CDR3: CASSYRPGIGYTF. The DNA for the CDR3 is TGTGCCAGCAGTTACCGGCCAGGCATTGGCTACACCTTC.

The V gene is TRBV5-6, the J gene TRBJ1-1; D remains unclear. The V end lost 1 base, the J end lost 8 bases, and 12 bases lay between the germline ends. Germline-derived CDR1 and CDR2 are SGHDT and YYEEEE. CDR3 length equals 13 residues. CDR3 region: CASSLWGQREAFF. The CDR3 DNA reads TGTGCCAGCAGCTTGTGGGGTCAACGCGAAGCTTTCTTT.

In this sample, this clone turned up once. The junction differs from germline at one of its ends, possibly a read error. The V gene is TRBV14, the J gene TRBJ2-4; D perhaps matches TRBD2 (6 bases). The germline V gene has CDR1 SGHDN and CDR2 FVKESK. This CDR3 has 12 amino acids. CDR3 in amino acids: CASSQDGGTRAF. The CDR3 nucleotides read TGTGCCAGCAGCCAAGATGGAGGGACCCGGGCCTTC. The full variable domain, with the rest looked up from reference TRBV14 and TRBJ2-4, is EAGVTQFPSHSVIEKGQTVTLRCDPISGHDNLYWYRRVMGKEIKFLLHFVKESKQDESGMPNNRFLAERTGGTYSTLKVQPAELEDSGVYFCASSQDGGTRAFGAGTRLSVL.

The chain carries TRBV7-2 and TRBJ2-5; D might be TRBD1 or TRBD2, each matching 5 bases. Trimming stripped 5 bases from V and 5 bases from J, with 18 bases between. The germline V gene has CDR1 SGHTA and CDR2 FQGNSA. This CDR3 is built from 15 residues. The CDR3 DNA reads as TGTGCCAGCAGCGCAGCCGGGGCAGAATCGGAGACCCAGTACTTC. It translates to CASSAAGAESETQYF.

This sequence joins TRBV5-1 and TRBJ2-3, with 7 bases lining up with TRBD1. CDR1 and CDR2 (germline): SGHRS, YFSETQ. The CDR3 spans 14 residues. The V gene end was trimmed by 3 bases and the J gene end by 2 bases; junction bases not matched to a gene: 3. The CDR3 sequence: CASSSQGITDTQYF. The CDR3 coding sequence is TGCGCCAGCAGCTCACAGGGGATCACAGATACGCAGTATTTT.

The V and J genes are TRBV14 and TRBJ1-3; 7 nucleotides agree with TRBD1. CDR3 length: 14 amino acids. The germline CDR1 and CDR2 sequences are SGHDN and FVKESK. J was trimmed by 2 bases and V by 6 bases; bases with no gene match: 4. The CDR3 sequence is CASRPTGTGNTIYF. CDR3 coding DNA: TGTGCCAGCAGACCGACAGGGACTGGAAACACCATATATTTT.

This chain uses TRBV2 with TRBJ2-2; D possibly corresponds to TRBD1 (6 bases). V was cut by 6 bases and J by 3 bases, with 14 bases left in between. In germline, CDR1 is SNHLY, CDR2 FYNNEI. The CDR3 contains 15 residues. The CDR3 sequence: CASRARDTDTGELFF. The CDR3 DNA is TGTGCCAGCAGGGCCCGGGACACGGACACCGGGGAGCTGTTTTTT.

On this clone: Germline is not matched at one junction end, which may reflect a read error. CDR3 amino acids: CASSLARREGTDTQYF. In nucleotides, the CDR3 is TGTGCCAGCAGCTTAGCGCGGCGGGAGGGCACGGATACGCAGTATTTT. J is TRBJ2-3 and V is TRBV7-2; 9 bases agree with TRBD2. The germline V gene encodes CDR1 SGHTA and CDR2 FQGNSA. CDR3 length: 16 residues.

This chain uses TRBV5-5 with TRBJ2-7; possibly TRBD1 for D (5 bases). The CDR3 extends over 12 amino acids. Germline values: CDR1 SGHKS, CDR2 YYEKEE (reference sequence). V was clipped by 4 bases and J by 2 bases, with 7 bases between them. CDR3 residues: CASSPDTYEQYF. DNA for the CDR3: TGTGCCAGCAGCCCGGACACCTACGAGCAGTACTTC.

This clone was seen a single time. The gene calls are TRBV2 and TRBJ2-1; perhaps TRBD2 as D (6 bases). Germline V lookup: CDR1 SNHLY, CDR2 FYNNEI. The CDR3 runs 14 residues. The V and J ends lost 4 bases and 6 bases respectively, with 13 bases between them. As DNA, the CDR3 is TGTGCCAGCAGTGTGCGGGACCGGTTCAATGAGCAGTTCTTC. It encodes CASSVRDRFNEQFF. The whole variable domain, remainder taken from reference TRBV2 and TRBJ2-1, is EPEVTQTPSHQVTQMGQEVILRCVPISNHLYFYWYRQILGQKVEFLVSFYNNEISEKSEIFDDQFSVERPDGSNFTLKIRSTKLEDSAMYFCASSVRDRFNEQFFGPGTRLTVL.

The CDR3 reads CAWREGSSLNEKLFF. The CDR3 DNA sequence: TGTGCCTGGAGAGAGGGAAGTTCTCTTAATGAAAAACTGTTTTTT. This rearrangement joins TRBV30 to TRBJ1-4; D gene ambiguous. V was pared by 3 bases and J by 4 bases, with 15 bases between. CDR1 is GTSNPN and CDR2 is SVGIG in the germline V gene (reference sequence). This CDR3 has 15 residues.

In this sample, this clone turned up once. The chain uses TRBV4-2 and TRBJ2-7; the match to TRBD1 covers 8 bases. Losses at the gene ends were 5 bases for V and 5 bases for J; bases not matched to a gene: 14. The CDR3 is made up of 16 amino acids. The germline CDR1 and CDR2 sequences are LGHNA and YNFKEQ. The CDR3 loop reads CASSAGLGQVPHEQYF. The CDR3 nucleotides are TGTGCCAGCAGCGCAGGTTTGGGACAGGTTCCCCACGAGCAGTACTTC.

The rearrangement links TRBV2 to TRBJ2-6; TRBD1 agrees at 8 bases. J lost 4 bases, V lost 5 bases, and 7 bases had no gene match. This CDR3 is 16 amino acids long. CDR1 and CDR2 (germline): SNHLY, FYNNEI. The DNA for the CDR3 is TGTGCCAGCAGTCCTCGGACAGGGAGCGGGGCCAACGTCCTGACTTTC. Its protein is CASSPRTGSGANVLTF.

This clone was seen a few times. The chain employs TRBV7-6 and TRBJ2-7; 7 positions agree with TRBD1. The V and J ends lost 1 base and 1 base, in that order; junction bases with no gene match: 7. CDR3 length: 16 amino acids. Germline assignment: CDR1 SGHVS and CDR2 FNYEAQ. The CDR3 nucleotides are TGTGCCAGCAGCTTAGGACAGGGTTTTCCTTCCTACGAGCAGTACTTC. Residues: CASSLGQGFPSYEQYF.

The chain carries TRBV28 and TRBJ2-3; TRBD1 agrees at 10 bases. Germline CDR1 and CDR2: MDHEN and SYDVKM. After removal of 10 bases from V and 2 bases from J, the junction contained 15 bases not matched to a gene. The CDR3 is made up of 17 amino acids. The CDR3 sequence: CATTGQGPPRHTDTQYF. The CDR3 DNA reads as TGTGCCACCACGGGACAGGGGCCTCCTCGACACACAGATACGCAGTATTTT.

The chain employs TRBV7-8 and TRBJ2-6; 12 positions agree with TRBD2. Germline V gene lookup returns CDR1 SGHVS and CDR2 FQNEAQ. This CDR3 comprises 19 residues. The junction had 9 bases not matched to a gene; V was cut back by 6 bases and J by 0 bases. The CDR3, as DNA: TGTGCCAGCAGGGAACGACTAGCGGGGGCCCTCTCTGGGGCCAACGTCCTGACTTTC. Its protein product is CASRERLAGALSGANVLTF.

Turning to this clone: Other DNA sequences within the sample encode an identical CDR3. The rearrangement joins TRBV11-2 to TRBJ2-5; 9 bases fit TRBD1. Germline V CDR1 and CDR2: SGHAT, FQNNGV. This CDR3 region has 15 residues. With V trimmed by 0 bases and J by 2 bases, 1 base remained unmatched. The DNA for the CDR3 is TGTGCCAGCAGCTTAGACGGGACAGGGCAAGAGACCCAGTACTTC. The encoded protein is CASSLDGTGQETQYF.

V usage is TRBV27 and J usage is TRBJ1-5; D unclear. This CDR3 has 16 amino acids. Trimming stripped 2 bases from V and 0 bases from J, with 11 bases between. Germline V gene sequence: CDR1 MNHEY, CDR2 SMNVEV (reference sequence). CDR3 region: CASSLMFGGSNQPQHF. The CDR3 DNA is TGTGCCAGCAGTTTAATGTTTGGCGGTAGCAATCAGCCCCAGCATTTT.

The chain employs TRBV28 and TRBJ2-2; 8 bases fit TRBD1. The V gene end was trimmed by 6 bases and the J gene end by 1 base; junction bases not matched to a gene: 7. Germline CDR1 and CDR2: MDHEN and SYDVKM. The CDR3 length is 16 residues. The DNA for the CDR3 is TGTGCCAGCAGCTCCGCCGGGACAGGGAACACCGGGGAGCTGTTTTTT. Translation gives CASSSAGTGNTGELFF.

This clone was recorded only once. The chain is built from TRBV7-2 and TRBJ2-1; D is uncertain. Germline assignment: CDR1 SGHTA and CDR2 FQGNSA. CDR3 length: 14 amino acids. The ends were cut back, 8 bases at V and 5 bases at J, with 16 bases in the middle. The CDR3 region is CASATQRANNEQFF. The CDR3 nucleotides are TGTGCCAGCGCAACCCAGCGTGCCAACAATGAGCAGTTCTTC.

This clone is a singleton in its sample. J is TRBJ1-6 and V is TRBV7-2; D possibly corresponds to TRBD1 (5 bases). V was clipped by 1 base and J by 10 bases, with 17 bases between them. Germline V lookup: CDR1 SGHTA, CDR2 FQGNSA. The CDR3 covers 16 residues. CDR3 sequence: CASSLVSAGGGSPLHF. CDR3 sequence (DNA): TGTGCCAGCAGCTTAGTCAGCGCCGGGGGGGGGTCACCCCTCCACTTT.

The chain couples TRBV5-1 to TRBJ2-3; D may be TRBD1 (5 bases). V shed 0 bases and J shed 2 bases, with 10 bases lying between them. Germline V gene lookup returns CDR1 SGHRS and CDR2 YFSETQ. CDR3 length: 15 amino acids. Here the CDR3 reads CASSLEGVPTDTQYF. The CDR3 bases are TGCGCCAGCAGCTTGGAAGGGGTTCCCACAGATACGCAGTATTTT. The whole variable domain, remainder taken from reference TRBV5-1 and TRBJ2-3, is KAGVTQTPRYLIKTRGQQVTLSCSPISGHRSVSWYQQTPGQGLQFLFEYFSETQRNKGNFPGRFSGRQFSNSRSEMNVSTLELGDSALYLCASSLEGVPTDTQYFGPGTRLTVL.

A remark on this clone: Other DNA sequences in this specimen translate into the identical CDR3. This chain connects TRBV19 to TRBJ2-7; D ambiguous. The germline gives CDR1 LNHDA, CDR2 SQIVND (reference sequence). Deletions cut 1 base from V and 1 base from J, with 2 bases between. The CDR3 is made up of 12 amino acids. The CDR3: CASSIGSYEQYF. The CDR3, as DNA: TGTGCCAGTAGTATAGGGTCCTACGAGCAGTACTTC.

The chain uses TRBV5-4 and TRBJ1-4; D call uncertain. Deletions cut 3 bases from V and 0 bases from J, with 12 bases between. Looked up from germline, CDR1 is SGHNT and CDR2 is YYREEE (reference sequence). The CDR3 runs to 16 residues. The CDR3 protein is CASSWEGRTTNEKLFF. CDR3 sequence (DNA): TGTGCCAGCAGCTGGGAGGGCAGGACAACTAATGAAAAACTGTTTTTT.

The V call is TRBV7-9, the J call TRBJ2-7; D might be TRBD2 (5 bases). The CDR3 runs to 11 residues. Germline V gene lookup returns CDR1 SEHNR and CDR2 FQNEAQ (reference sequence). Trimming took off 4 bases at V and 9 bases at J, with 10 bases between the two ends. CDR3 amino acids: CASSSFEGQYF. CDR3 DNA sequence: TGTGCCAGCAGCTCCTTTGAGGGGCAGTACTTC.

V gene TRBV5-4 combines with J gene TRBJ2-7, with 12 bases identical to TRBD1. The trim removed 4 bases at V and 5 bases at J, leaving 10 bases unmatched. The CDR3 is made up of 16 amino acids. CDR1 is SGHNT and CDR2 is YYREEE in the germline V gene (reference sequence). CDR3 bases: TGTGCCAGCAGCCTCAATCGGGACAGGGGGCGCAACGAGCAGTACTTC. It specifies CASSLNRDRGRNEQYF. Full variable domain (rest looked up from reference TRBV5-4 and TRBJ2-7): ETGVTQSPTHLIKTRGQQVTLRCSSQSGHNTVSWYQQALGQGPQFIFQYYREEENGRGNFPPRFSGLQFPNYSSELNVNALELDDSALYLCASSLNRDRGRNEQYFGPGTRLTVT.

In this sample, this clone turned up once. The rearrangement links TRBV27 to TRBJ2-3; D not resolved. The length of the CDR3 is 11 residues. V was pared by 3 bases and J by 7 bases, with 5 bases between. CDR1 MNHEY and CDR2 SMNVEV come from the germline V gene (reference sequence). In DNA, the CDR3 is TGTGCCAGCAGTTTCGGATATACGCAGTATTTT. Amino acid sequence: CASSFGYTQYF.

This chain links TRBV4-3 with TRBJ2-1; 14 bases are a match to TRBD2. The CDR3 runs to 17 residues. J was trimmed by 5 bases and V by 4 bases; bases with no gene match: 7. Germline V gene lookup returns CDR1 LGHNA and CDR2 YSLEER. The DNA of the CDR3 is TGCGCCAGCAGCCTCGGACTAGCGGGAGGTCTTAACAATGAGCAGTTCTTC. Amino acids: CASSLGLAGGLNNEQFF.

V and J are TRBV4-1 and TRBJ1-5, with D possibly TRBD1 on 6 matching bases. The CDR3 is made up of 14 amino acids. Trimming left V 9 bases short and J 3 bases short, with 15 bases between. Germline V lookup: CDR1 MGHRA, CDR2 YSYEKL. CDR3 bases: TGCGCCAGTGGCGCGGACAGCTACAATCAGCCCCAGCATTTT. Amino acids: CASGADSYNQPQHF.

The CDR3 spells CASSQGWRTEAFF. CDR3 nucleotides: TGTGCCAGCAGTCAGGGGTGGCGGACTGAAGCTTTCTTT. The chain is built from TRBV2 and TRBJ1-1, with D tentatively TRBD1 (6 bases). Germline V gene sequence: CDR1 SNHLY, CDR2 FYNNEI. The CDR3 is made up of 13 amino acids. V lost 5 bases and J lost 5, with 12 bases in between.

This clone has just one count. The V and J genes are TRBV6-1 and TRBJ1-5; no definite D call. CDR3 length equals 15 residues. The germline gives CDR1 MNHNS, CDR2 SASEGT. Trimming shortened V by 2 bases and J by 4 bases, and 12 bases separated the two germline ends. CDR3 in DNA: TGTGCCAGCAGTGAATCATTGGGGTGGAATCAGCCCCAGCATTTT. Protein product: CASSESLGWNQPQHF.